The entry below gives a single TCR beta chain sequence along with its context. The antigen remains unidentified. The data were obtained in a study of cytomegalovirus exposure and HLA in healthy donors. TCRdb keeps only in-frame clones here, not all; method: immunoSEQ multiplex PCR. The repertoire holds 150,000 to 200,000 clones, with approximately 96% as singletons. Donors came from a validation cohort of approximately 110 subjects, distinct from the first 666-subject cohort. Whole-study findings and limits: In vitro testing confirmed a few CMV-associated chains as specific for CMV antigens. According to a subsequent analysis, TCR clusters identified in the first cohort showed a tendency to co-occur across the 120 or so validation repertoires.

The clonotype comes from a young woman in good health and CMV-seronegative. The sequencing sample was made of PBMCs.

Here the CDR3 reads CASSTVGQGISSNTEAFF. DNA of the CDR3: TGTGCCAGCAGCACAGTCGGACAGGGGATCTCTTCCAACACTGAAGCTTTCTTT. The chain couples TRBV7-8 to TRBJ1-1, with TRBD1 matching 9 bases. The V gene's germline CDR1 is SGHVS and CDR2 FQNEAQ. The length of the CDR3 is 18 residues. V shed 5 bases, J shed 2 bases, and the junction held 15 bases outside the gene matches.